Listed below are T cell receptor beta chains from one sample, sequenced in a study of PD-L1 blockade in urothelial cancer. TCRdb's copy holds only in-frame clones and misses some; the assay was immunoSEQ multiplex PCR. The repertoire holds tens of thousands of clones, with 90% as singletons. Here the sequenced sample was PBMCs, taken around atezolizumab (anti-PD-L1) treatment. These receptors all stem from a man in his fifties or sixties with urothelial cancer. The CDR3 runs from the conserved cysteine through the conserved F or W. A D gene is named only where the DNA matches it firmly. Rows give clone size only sometimes, using once, few, many, or a class for an expanded clone.

CDR3aa	CDR3nt	d_gene	abundance	j_gene	v_gene
CASSSGGSNTGELFF	TGTGCCAGCTCGTCAGGGGGATCGAACACCGGGGAGCTGTTTTTT	TRBD1	-	TRBJ2-2	TRBV18
CASSLGGQVVEKLFF	TGTGCCAGCAGCTTAGGCGGGCAGGTGGTTGAAAAACTGTTTTTT	-	-	TRBJ1-4	TRBV7-9
CASSLVGRGGRETQYF	TGTGCCAGCAGCTTGGTAGGGCGGGGGGGCCGTGAGACCCAGTACTTC	TRBD2	-	TRBJ2-5	TRBV5-6
CASSSPGTSGVEQYF	TGTGCCAGCAGCTCGCCAGGGACTAGCGGGGTGGAACAGTATTTT	TRBD2	-	TRBJ2-3	TRBV6-5
CASSLDSGGNGYTF	TGTGCCAGCAGCTTAGATTCGGGAGGAAATGGCTACACCTTC	-	once	TRBJ1-2	TRBV11-2
CASSWGSRTGANVLTF	TGTGCCAGCAGCTGGGGCAGCCGAACTGGGGCCAACGTCCTGACTTTC	-	-	TRBJ2-6	TRBV5-4
CASSRNRESYEQYF	TGTGCCAGCAGCAGAAACAGGGAATCCTACGAGCAGTACTTC	-	-	TRBJ2-7	TRBV7-3
CASSPDRGVNIQYF	TGCGCCAGCAGCCCGGACAGGGGAGTCAACATTCAGTACTTC	TRBD1	-	TRBJ2-4	TRBV4-3
CASSLGGHYGYTF	TGCGCCAGCAGCTTGGGCGGGCACTATGGCTACACCTTC	-	-	TRBJ1-2	TRBV5-1
CASLSSLLAGGNEQFF	TGTGCCAGTCTTTCCAGCCTACTAGCGGGGGGCAATGAGCAGTTCTTC	TRBD2	-	TRBJ2-1	TRBV13
CASSVEGAAGGETQYF	TGTGCCAGCAGCGTAGAGGGAGCGGCAGGAGGAGAGACCCAGTACTTC	-	-	TRBJ2-5	TRBV9
CASSARQGSETYEQYF	TGTGCCAGCAGCGCCCGACAGGGATCGGAAACCTACGAGCAGTACTTC	TRBD1	-	TRBJ2-7	TRBV9
CASSLDNSGNTIYF	TGTGCCAGCAGCTTGGACAACTCTGGAAACACCATATATTTT	-	-	TRBJ1-3	TRBV5-4
CASSLYVAKSTDTQYF	TGTGCCAGCAGCTTATACGTAGCGAAAAGCACAGATACGCAGTATTTT	-	-	TRBJ2-3	TRBV11-2
CASSSDRSTDTQYF	TGCGCCAGCAGCTCGGACAGATCCACAGATACGCAGTATTTT	-	-	TRBJ2-3	TRBV5-1
CASSSGGGNTGELFF	TGCGCCAGCAGCTCTGGCGGGGGAAACACCGGGGAGCTGTTTTTT	TRBD2	-	TRBJ2-2	TRBV5-1
CASSPQTGIATEAFF	TGCGCCAGCAGCCCCCAAACAGGGATCGCCACTGAAGCTTTCTTT	-	-	TRBJ1-1	TRBV5-1
CASSQYRGRRNEQFF	TGTGCTAGCAGCCAGTACAGGGGGCGCCGGAATGAGCAGTTCTTC	TRBD1	-	TRBJ2-1	TRBV7-7
CASSSVQGALGYTF	TGTGCCAGCAGCTCGGTACAGGGGGCGCTCGGCTACACCTTC	TRBD1	-	TRBJ1-2	TRBV7-2
CASSRADHEQYF	TGTGCCAGCAGCCGAGCGGACCACGAGCAGTACTTC	-	-	TRBJ2-7	TRBV9
CASKANAGNYGYTF	TGTGCCAGTAAGGCTAATGCAGGAAACTATGGCTACACCTTC	-	-	TRBJ1-2	TRBV19
CASSSQNYEQYF	TGTGCCAGCAGCTCCCAAAACTACGAGCAGTACTTC	-	-	TRBJ2-7	TRBV7-2
CSVEDLGLRSSRSDTQYF	TGCAGCGTTGAAGATCTGGGTCTGCGGAGCTCACGTTCAGATACGCAGTATTTT	-	-	TRBJ2-3	TRBV29-1
CASSFPGASNTEAFF	TGTGCCAGCAGCTTCCCAGGGGCATCAAACACTGAAGCTTTCTTT	-	-	TRBJ1-1	TRBV5-4
CASSESGQLYGYTF	TGTGCCAGCAGTGAATCAGGACAGCTTTATGGCTACACCTTC	-	few	TRBJ1-2	TRBV25-1
CASSTLAGGVSTDTQYF	TGTGCCAGTAGTACTCTAGCGGGAGGGGTGAGCACAGATACGCAGTATTTT	TRBD2	-	TRBJ2-3	TRBV19
CAWSGTGGTDEQYF	TGTGCCTGGAGCGGGACAGGGGGTACGGACGAGCAGTACTTC	TRBD1	-	TRBJ2-7	TRBV30
CASSFSGGYEQYF	TGCGCCAGCAGCTTTAGCGGGGGCTACGAGCAGTACTTC	TRBD2	few	TRBJ2-7	TRBV5-1
CASSKGAAYEQYF	TGTGCCAGCAGCAAAGGGGCAGCCTACGAGCAGTACTTC	-	-	TRBJ2-7	TRBV21-1
CASSAGLDNEQFF	TGTGCCAGCAGTGCTGGACTTGACAATGAGCAGTTCTTC	-	-	TRBJ2-1	TRBV11-2
CASTTSESNTEAFF	TGTGCCAGCACAACCTCGGAGTCAAACACTGAAGCTTTCTTT	-	-	TRBJ1-1	TRBV27
CASSNLGEKLFF	TGTGCCAGCAGCAACCTCGGGGAAAAACTGTTTTTT	-	once	TRBJ1-4	TRBV7-6
CASSDRAYTQYF	TGTGCCAGCAGCGACAGGGCTTATACGCAGTATTTT	TRBD1	-	TRBJ2-3	TRBV2
CASSLGGAGYYNEQFF	TGCGCCAGCAGCCTCGGGGGGGCAGGGTACTACAATGAGCAGTTCTTC	TRBD2	-	TRBJ2-1	TRBV5-1
CASRVAGDTGELFF	TGTGCCAGCAGGGTAGCCGGGGACACCGGGGAGCTGTTTTTT	-	few	TRBJ2-2	TRBV2
CASSPRGEATYEQYF	TGTGCCAGCAGCCCCCGGGGAGAAGCAACCTACGAGCAGTACTTC	-	-	TRBJ2-7	TRBV7-2
CASSSGGGQGFLDTQYF	TGCGCCAGCAGCTCCGGGGGGGGACAGGGATTCTTAGATACGCAGTATTTT	-	-	TRBJ2-3	TRBV5-1
CASSRGLGTYEQYF	TGCGCCAGCAGCCGGGGACTAGGTACTTACGAGCAGTACTTC	TRBD2	-	TRBJ2-7	TRBV5-1
CASSQDAGQPQHF	TGTGCCAGCAGCCAAGATGCCGGGCAGCCCCAGCATTTT	-	-	TRBJ1-5	TRBV4-2
CASSFQGWGGEQDTQYF	TGTGCCAGCAGCTTCCAAGGATGGGGGGGGGAGCAGGATACGCAGTATTTT	TRBD2	-	TRBJ2-3	TRBV7-8
CASSGSGQGAGGYTF	TGTGCCAGCAGTGGTAGTGGACAGGGGGCAGGTGGCTACACCTTC	TRBD1	-	TRBJ1-2	TRBV6-4